Following are 28 T cell receptor beta chains from one sample sequenced in a study of blood T cell repertoires in COVID-19 (dated by TCRdb to 2018 to 2020). The receptor library was made with the immunoSEQ multiplex PCR assay. TCRdb holds this immuneACCESS table with in-frame rearrangements only. Some clones are missing; in checked studies, unresolved V genes explain under half, and the rest has no known cause. The sample table holds 300,000 to 350,000 clones, of which over 70% were seen once. 3% of the sample is held by the ten biggest clonotypes. Sequencing was carried out using peripheral blood. These receptors came from a man aged 25-45 years with active or convalescent COVID-19.

CDR3 bases: TGTGCCAGCAGCCAACAGGACTATGGCTACACCTTC. Protein product: CASSQQDYGYTF. The chain couples TRBV3-1 (or the pseudogene TRBV3-2) to TRBJ1-2; D uncertain. This CDR3 is built from 12 residues. Per the germline V gene, CDR1 is LGHDT and CDR2 is YNNKEL (reference sequence). V lost 2 bases and J 3 bases, leaving 4 bases between the germline ends.

The chain carries TRBV5-1 and TRBJ1-1; 8 positions match TRBD1. Unmatched junction bases numbered 9, after V lost 7 bases and J lost 1 base. Germline assignment: CDR1 SGHRS and CDR2 YFSETQ. There are 15 residues in the CDR3. CDR3 loop: CASSRDRTGNTEAFF. Written as DNA, the CDR3 is TGCGCCAGCTCCCGGGACAGGACCGGGAACACTGAAGCTTTCTTT.

V gene TRBV6-5 combines with J gene TRBJ2-3; 14 bases match TRBD2. CDR3 size: 14 residues. V lost 8 bases to trimming and J lost 5 bases; unmatched junction nucleotides: 3. CDR1 and CDR2 from the germline V gene are MNHEY and SVGAGI. The CDR3 sequence: CASGLAGGRDTQYF. In DNA, the CDR3 is TGTGCCAGCGGACTAGCGGGGGGCCGAGATACGCAGTATTTT.

The chain is built from TRBV11-2 and TRBJ2-1; 8 positions agree with TRBD2. Germline V CDR1 and CDR2: SGHAT, FQNNGV. V dropped 3 bases and J dropped 8; count of bases not matched to a gene: 6. CDR3 length: 14 residues. CDR3 sequence (DNA): TGTGCCAGCAGCTTTGGGTTAGCGGGATATGAGCAGTTCTTC. It codes for CASSFGLAGYEQFF.

The V call is TRBV7-2, the J call TRBJ1-1; a weak D match, TRBD1 (6 bases). The V and J ends lost 8 bases and 3 bases respectively, with 13 bases between them. The CDR3 has 13 amino acids. CDR1 is SGHTA and CDR2 is FQGNSA in the germline V gene. CDR3 coding DNA: TGTGCCAGCTCCAGGGGTTTATACACTGAAGCTTTCTTT. This encodes CASSRGLYTEAFF.

The chain combines TRBV18 with TRBJ2-7; D perhaps matches TRBD1 (6 bases). Trimming cost V 3 bases and J 3 bases, with 12 bases left between them. The germline CDR1 and CDR2 sequences are KGHSH and LQKENI. The CDR3 has 14 amino acids. This CDR3 is CASSPRDKVYEQYF. The CDR3 DNA reads TGTGCCAGCTCACCCCGGGACAAGGTCTACGAGCAGTACTTC.

The rearrangement links TRBV27 to TRBJ2-2, with TRBD1 as a possible D gene (6 bases). This CDR3 comprises 14 residues. Germline CDR1 reads MNHEY; CDR2 reads SMNVEV (reference sequence). V was pared by 5 bases and J by 5 bases, with 12 bases between. CDR3 protein: CASSGQGWTGELFF. The CDR3 DNA sequence: TGTGCCAGCAGTGGTCAGGGGTGGACCGGGGAGCTGTTTTTT.

This chain uses TRBV9 with TRBJ2-7; a weak D match, TRBD2 (7 bases). Trimming pared 0 bases from V and 6 bases from J, leaving 16 bases between. The CDR3 totals 15 residues. Germline CDR1 SGDLS, CDR2 YYNGEE. In DNA, the CDR3 is TGTGCCAGCAGCGTAGTGGGGGGGGCCCAAGCCGAGCAGTACTTC. This encodes CASSVVGGAQAEQYF.

The V and J genes are TRBV18 and TRBJ1-4, with D tentatively TRBD1 (5 bases). Germline CDR1 and CDR2: KGHSH and LQKENI. Trimming removed 4 bases at V and 6 bases at J, with 9 bases between. CDR3 length: 13 residues. This CDR3 reads CASSREGDEKLFF. The CDR3 DNA reads TGTGCCAGCTCACGAGAAGGGGATGAAAAACTGTTTTTT.

Worth noting for this clone: In the same sample, other DNA sequences code for this CDR3. The chain has TRBV24-1 and TRBJ2-3; D perhaps matches TRBD1 (7 bases). Germline CDR1 reads KGHDR; CDR2 reads SFDVKD. Trimming left V 4 bases short and J 2 bases short, with 12 bases between. The CDR3 length is 15 residues. This chain's CDR3 is CATSDGRGVTDTQYF. CDR3 coding DNA: TGTGCCACCAGTGACGGCAGGGGGGTCACAGATACGCAGTATTTT.

Notes on this clone: A much larger clonotype is one base distant, so this may be a read error. This chain uses TRBV6-5 with TRBJ2-2, with 7 positions matching TRBD1. The CDR3 covers 12 residues. CDR1 and CDR2 (germline): MNHEY, SVGAGI. V shed 6 bases, J shed 6 bases, and the junction held 1 base outside the gene matches. DNA of the CDR3: TGTGCCAGCAGACAGGGGTCCGGGGAGCTGTTTTTT. Its protein is CASRQGSGELFF.

This chain connects TRBV6-4 to TRBJ1-5, with a weak D call TRBD1 (5 bases). The V end was cut by 3 bases, the J end by 3 bases, with 6 bases between. Germline V gene sequence: CDR1 MRHNA, CDR2 SNTAGT. This CDR3 spans 13 amino acids. Written as DNA, the CDR3 is TGTGCCAGCAGTGAACAGGCCAATCAGCCCCAGCATTTT. It encodes CASSEQANQPQHF.

The J gene is TRBJ2-7, the V gene TRBV2, with D maybe TRBD1 (6 bases). The V end lost 7 bases, the J end lost 4 bases, and 8 bases lay between the germline ends. CDR1 and CDR2 from the germline V gene are SNHLY and FYNNEI. This CDR3 spans 11 amino acids. The CDR3 sequence is CASTGEYEQYF. CDR3 DNA: TGTGCCAGCACAGGGGAATACGAGCAGTACTTC.

The CDR3 reads CASSEALLWRGGLGHGYTF. The CDR3 DNA reads as TGTGCCAGCAGTGAAGCGCTTCTTTGGCGGGGAGGGTTGGGCCATGGCTACACCTTC. The chain couples TRBV6-1 to TRBJ1-2; the D is unclear. The CDR3 has 19 amino acids. CDR1 and CDR2 (germline): MNHNS, SASEGT. Trimming left V 0 bases short and J 6 bases short, with 26 bases between.

This clone appeared a few times. The chain combines TRBV4-1 with TRBJ1-5; 7 bases align to TRBD1. The germline V gene encodes CDR1 MGHRA and CDR2 YSYEKL. V was pared by 1 base and J by 0 bases, with 6 bases of the junction left unmatched. This CDR3 spans 17 amino acids. CDR3 in DNA: TGCGCCAGCAGCCAAGTAACAGGGGATAATAGCAATCAGCCCCAGCATTTT. Amino acids: CASSQVTGDNSNQPQHF.

V usage is TRBV14 and J usage is TRBJ2-5; no clear D gene. CDR1 is SGHDN and CDR2 is FVKESK in the germline V gene. The V gene lost 4 bases and the J gene lost 4 bases, with 13 bases spanning the gap. This CDR3 comprises 14 residues. In DNA, the CDR3 is TGTGCCAGCAGCCTCCCTGGAGCCCCAGAGACCCAGTACTTC. Its translation: CASSLPGAPETQYF.

The chain recombines TRBV5-4 with TRBJ2-2, with 14 bases matching TRBD2. Germline CDR1 reads SGHNT; CDR2 reads YYREEE (reference sequence). With 7 bases clipped from V and 0 bases from J, the junction kept 8 bases outside the gene matches. The CDR3 runs 18 residues. Here the CDR3 reads CASSPGLAGAPNTGELFF. CDR3 nucleotides: TGTGCCAGCTCACCGGGACTAGCGGGGGCCCCGAACACCGGGGAGCTGTTTTTT. The full variable domain, completed using reference TRBV5-4 and TRBJ2-2, is ETGVTQSPTHLIKTRGQQVTLRCSSQSGHNTVSWYQQALGQGPQFIFQYYREEENGRGNFPPRFSGLQFPNYSSELNVNALELDDSALYLCASSPGLAGAPNTGELFFGEGSRLTVL.

This chain uses TRBV2 with TRBJ2-2, with TRBD1 matching 8 bases. In germline, CDR1 is SNHLY, CDR2 FYNNEI. CDR3 size: 15 residues. V gave up 3 bases and J gave up 2 bases; unmatched junction bases: 2. This CDR3 reads CASSDDRGNTGELFF. CDR3 in DNA: TGTGCCAGCAGTGATGACAGGGGTAACACCGGGGAGCTGTTTTTT.

The sample holds one count of this clone. V and J are TRBV19 and TRBJ2-7; 11 bases are a match to TRBD1. With 5 bases clipped from V and 3 bases from J, the junction kept 6 bases outside the gene matches. CDR3 length equals 15 residues. Germline lookup yields CDR1 LNHDA and CDR2 SQIVND (reference sequence). CDR3 amino acids: CASSYTGTGGYEQYF. The CDR3 region has the DNA TGTGCCAGTAGTTATACCGGGACAGGGGGCTACGAGCAGTACTTC.

The chain carries TRBV30 and TRBJ2-2; a possible D gene is TRBD2 (6 bases). Germline V gives CDR1 GTSNPN, CDR2 SVGIG (reference sequence). CDR3 length equals 15 residues. V gave up 3 bases and J gave up 2 bases, with 13 bases separating them. CDR3 coding DNA: TGTGCCTGGAGATCAGGGAGGACCAACACCGGGGAGCTGTTTTTT. Its translation is CAWRSGRTNTGELFF.

The chain couples TRBV4-3 to TRBJ2-1; tentatively, D is TRBD1 (6 bases). V lost 1 base and J lost 7, with 17 bases in between. The CDR3 length is 16 residues. Germline V gene data show CDR1 as LGHNA and CDR2 as YSLEER. The CDR3 region is CASSQVQGLSLNEQFF. CDR3 DNA sequence: TGCGCCAGCAGCCAAGTTCAGGGGCTATCTTTAAATGAGCAGTTCTTC.

The rearrangement uses TRBV12-5 and TRBJ2-7; weak D call: TRBD2 (5 bases). V was cut by 4 bases and J by 1 base, with 14 bases left in between. Per germline, CDR1 LGHNT and CDR2 FRNRAP. The CDR3 spans 15 residues. CDR3 nucleotides: TGTGCTAGTGGTTCGGTGCATGGGAGTTCCTACGAGCAGTACTTC. Translation: CASGSVHGSSYEQYF.

Only a few counts were recorded for this clone. The chain employs TRBV5-4 and TRBJ2-5; 14 bases align to TRBD2. Losses at the gene ends were 6 bases for V and 5 bases for J; bases not matched to a gene: 9. This CDR3 spans 16 amino acids. Germline CDR1 reads SGHNT; CDR2 reads YYREEE (reference sequence). CDR3 sequence (DNA): TGTGCCAGCATCAACGCAGGGACTAGCGGGAGCGAGACCCAGTACTTC. Residues: CASINAGTSGSETQYF.

The chain recombines TRBV29-1 with TRBJ1-1; perhaps TRBD1 as D (6 bases). The CDR3 is 14 amino acids. Trimming took off 7 bases at V and 8 bases at J, with 23 bases between the two ends. From germline, CDR1 is SQVTM and CDR2 ANQGSEA. CDR3 region: CSGATDRHREEAFF. For the CDR3, the DNA is TGCAGCGGCGCGACGGACAGACATAGGGAGGAAGCTTTCTTT.

CDR3 amino acids: CASNGNSYIQYF. DNA for the CDR3: TGTGCCAGTAACGGGAACAGTTACATTCAGTACTTC. This rearrangement joins TRBV19 to TRBJ2-4; TRBD2 is a possible D gene (5 bases). The germline V gene has CDR1 LNHDA and CDR2 SQIVND (reference sequence). Trimming removed 7 bases at V and 8 bases at J, with 12 bases between. There are 12 residues in the CDR3.

The chain has TRBV20-1 and TRBJ2-3; D gene uncertain. CDR1 is DFQATT, CDR2 SNEGSKA, per germline (reference sequence). With 6 bases removed from V and 3 bases from J, the gap between germline ends came to 7 bases. The length of the CDR3 is 11 residues. The CDR3 nucleotides read TGCAGTGCGGAGACGACAGATACGCAGTATTTT. This sequence encodes CSAETTDTQYF.

V usage is TRBV24-1 and J usage is TRBJ2-3; 10 bases line up with TRBD2. The germline V gene has CDR1 KGHDR and CDR2 SFDVKD. Unmatched junction bases numbered 14, after V lost 7 bases and J lost 2 bases. The CDR3 is made up of 18 amino acids. The CDR3 DNA reads as TGTGCCACCAGCCCGACTAGCGGGCCCCGGAGTAACACAGATACGCAGTATTTT. It translates to CATSPTSGPRSNTDTQYF.

The V and J genes are TRBV6-5 and TRBJ1-1; TRBD1 matches at 9 bases. The length of the CDR3 is 13 residues. CDR1 and CDR2 from the germline V gene are MNHEY and SVGAGI. Trimming took 6 bases from V and 3 from J; bases not matched to a gene: 2. The CDR3 loop is CASRWTGDTEAFF. Written as DNA, the CDR3 is TGTGCCAGCAGATGGACAGGGGACACTGAAGCTTTCTTT.